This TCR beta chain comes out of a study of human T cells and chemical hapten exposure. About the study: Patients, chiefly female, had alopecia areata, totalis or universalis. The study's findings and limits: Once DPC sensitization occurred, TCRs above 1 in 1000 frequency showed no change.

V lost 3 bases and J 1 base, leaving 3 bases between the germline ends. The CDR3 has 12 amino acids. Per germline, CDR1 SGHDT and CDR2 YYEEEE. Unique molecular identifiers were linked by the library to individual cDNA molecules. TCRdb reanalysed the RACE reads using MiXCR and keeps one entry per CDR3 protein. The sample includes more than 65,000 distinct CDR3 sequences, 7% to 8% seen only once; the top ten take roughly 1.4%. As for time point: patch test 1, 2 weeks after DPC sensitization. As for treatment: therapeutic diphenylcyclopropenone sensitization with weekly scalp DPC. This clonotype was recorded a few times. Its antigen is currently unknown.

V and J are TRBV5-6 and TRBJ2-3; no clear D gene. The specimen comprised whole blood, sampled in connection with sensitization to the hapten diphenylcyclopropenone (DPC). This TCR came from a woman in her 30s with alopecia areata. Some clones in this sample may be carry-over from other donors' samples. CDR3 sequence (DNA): TGTGCCAGCAGCTCGGGCACAGATACGCAGTATTTT. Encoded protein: CASSSGTDTQYF.